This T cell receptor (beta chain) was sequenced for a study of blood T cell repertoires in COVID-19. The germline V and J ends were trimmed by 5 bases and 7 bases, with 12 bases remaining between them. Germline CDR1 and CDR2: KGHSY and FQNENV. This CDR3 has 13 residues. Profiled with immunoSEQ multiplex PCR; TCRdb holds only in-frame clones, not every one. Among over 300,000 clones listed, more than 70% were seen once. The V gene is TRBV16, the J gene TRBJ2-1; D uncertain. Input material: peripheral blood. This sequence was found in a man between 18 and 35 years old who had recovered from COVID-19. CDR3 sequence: CASSSYMVNEQFF. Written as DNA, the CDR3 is TGTGCCAGCAGCAGTTACATGGTAAATGAGCAGTTCTTC.